This T cell receptor (beta chain) was retrieved from a study of cytomegalovirus exposure and HLA in healthy donors. Study-level results: Later on, analysis showed that most CMV-associated TCR beta chains appeared to be HLA-restricted. Productive rates of about 87% or about 30% were seen for most TCR beta V segments in an earlier analysis. Cytomegalovirus status was reportedly diagnosed by the classifier with high sensitivity and specificity.

The PCR employed 60 Vbeta primers together with 13 Jbeta primers. Source study methods: Around 83 million unique TCR beta chains, roughly 11 million shared, were counted in a later analysis. This table comes from immunoSEQ multiplex PCR, and its TCRdb copy is limited to in-frame clones, with some not included. That table furnishes V, J and clone size, whereas the DNA furnished D and trimming. The sample records around 140,000 clones, about 61% being singletons. This CDR3 contains 14 residues. The germline V gene has CDR1 MGHDK and CDR2 SYGVNS. On this clone itself: Antigen specificity is unknown.

This receptor was taken from a woman in her thirties or forties in good health and CMV-seronegative. The chain couples TRBV25-1 to TRBJ2-5; 9 bases fit TRBD1. The DNA end favors TRBJ2-7, so the J call may be wrong. The source material was PBMCs. CDR3 residues: CASSPPGTGREQYF. The DNA of the CDR3 is TGTGCCAGCAGTCCTCCGGGGACAGGGCGCGAGCAGTACTTC.